These 24 T cell receptor beta chains came from one sample sequenced in a study of cytomegalovirus exposure and HLA in healthy donors. PCR employed 60 Vbeta and 13 Jbeta primers. Assay used: immunoSEQ multiplex PCR; TCRdb lists only in-frame clones, some missing. Its table records under 85,000 clones. The sequenced material came from PBMCs. The source is a boy aged 10-17 years in good health and CMV-seronegative.

The chain employs TRBV7-9 and TRBJ1-1, with D unresolved. The CDR3 has 12 amino acids. Germline V gene data show CDR1 as SEHNR and CDR2 as FQNEAQ (reference sequence). V was trimmed by 3 bases and J by 11 bases, leaving 13 bases between them. In DNA form, the CDR3 reads TGTGCCAGCAGCTTGCCGGGTATTAGGGCTTTCTTT. Protein: CASSLPGIRAFF.

This sequence joins TRBV6-5 and TRBJ1-2, with TRBD1 matching over 7 bases. V was pared by 5 bases and J by 4 bases, with 4 bases of the junction left unmatched. Germline values: CDR1 MNHEY, CDR2 SVGAGI. The CDR3 runs 13 residues. The CDR3 is CASSDGQAYGYTF. CDR3 DNA: TGTGCCAGCAGTGACGGACAGGCCTATGGCTACACCTTC.

This sequence joins TRBV30 and TRBJ1-4; 9 bases line up with TRBD1. CDR1 is GTSNPN and CDR2 is SVGIG in the germline V gene (reference sequence). V was pared by 0 bases and J by 8 bases, with 4 bases of the junction left unmatched. CDR3 length equals 14 residues. The DNA of the CDR3 is TGTGCCTGGAGTGTTAACAGGGGGCGGGAAAAACTGTTTTTT. Translated: CAWSVNRGREKLFF.

J is TRBJ2-1 and V is TRBV7-6, with 7 bases that match TRBD2. CDR3 length: 13 residues. Unmatched junction bases numbered 5, after V lost 8 bases and J lost 4 bases. Germline values: CDR1 SGHVS, CDR2 FNYEAQ. In nucleotides, the CDR3 is TGTGCCAGCGCACTAGCGAGTTACAATGAGCAGTTCTTC. This codes for CASALASYNEQFF.

The V gene is TRBV4-2, the J gene TRBJ1-1; 8 bases are shared with TRBD1. V shed 0 bases and J 10 bases; nucleotides not matched to a gene: 1. Germline-derived CDR1 and CDR2 are LGHNA and YNFKEQ. CDR3 length: 12 amino acids. CDR3: CASSQDGTGAFF. CDR3 DNA sequence: TGTGCCAGCAGCCAAGATGGGACAGGAGCTTTCTTT.

The V gene is TRBV27, the J gene TRBJ2-1; 7 bases are shared with TRBD2. J gave up 11 bases and V 5 bases, and 18 bases lay outside the gene matches. This CDR3 region has 16 residues. Germline lookup yields CDR1 MNHEY and CDR2 SMNVEV (reference sequence). CDR3 loop: CASSTLPRGSPDQQFF. Written as DNA, the CDR3 is TGTGCCAGCAGTACCCTTCCCCGCGGGAGTCCCGATCAGCAGTTCTTC.

The rearrangement uses TRBV7-2 and TRBJ2-1; 15 positions match TRBD2. The V and J ends lost 5 bases and 0 bases, in that order; junction bases with no gene match: 5. The CDR3 spans 18 residues. CDR1 and CDR2 from the germline V gene are SGHTA and FQGNSA. In DNA, the CDR3 is TGTGCCAGCAGCCCTGGACTAGCGGGAGGGGACTCCTACAATGAGCAGTTCTTC. Its translation: CASSPGLAGGDSYNEQFF.

V is TRBV4-2 and J is TRBJ2-3; D is unclear. Germline V gene sequence: CDR1 LGHNA, CDR2 YNFKEQ. The ends were cut back, 2 bases at V and 2 bases at J, with 14 bases in the middle. The CDR3 is 16 residues long. In DNA form, the CDR3 reads TGTGCCAGCAGCCAATTTCTGGCCGGAGCCACAGATACGCAGTATTTT. Protein product: CASSQFLAGATDTQYF.

The CDR3 here is CASSARLAGHSYEQYF. The CDR3 DNA is TGTGCCAGCTCCGCGAGGCTAGCGGGCCACTCCTACGAGCAGTACTTC. The V and J genes are TRBV18 and TRBJ2-7, with 8 bases identical to TRBD2. With V trimmed by 6 bases and J by 0 bases, 10 bases remained unmatched. Germline lookup yields CDR1 KGHSH and CDR2 LQKENI. CDR3 size: 16 residues.

This chain uses TRBV5-6 with TRBJ2-5; possible D gene TRBD2, 5 bases. CDR3 size: 11 residues. Per germline, CDR1 SGHDT and CDR2 YYEEEE. The V end lost 2 bases, the J end lost 9 bases, and 8 bases lay between the germline ends. CDR3 region: CASSFAEAQYF. The CDR3 DNA follows: TGTGCCAGCAGCTTTGCGGAGGCCCAGTACTTC.

The V and J genes are TRBV9 and TRBJ2-7, with 10 bases matching TRBD2. V gave up 0 bases and J gave up 0 bases; unmatched junction bases: 3. CDR3 length: 16 residues. Germline V gene lookup returns CDR1 SGDLS and CDR2 YYNGEE. The CDR3 is CASSVGGTSVSYEQYF. Written as DNA, the CDR3 is TGTGCCAGCAGCGTAGGGGGGACTAGCGTCTCCTACGAGCAGTACTTC.

The rearrangement links TRBV19 to TRBJ1-3; D may be TRBD1 (5 bases). The V gene's germline CDR1 is LNHDA and CDR2 SQIVND (reference sequence). This CDR3 has 14 amino acids. Trimming shortened V by 6 bases and J by 2 bases, and 11 bases separated the two germline ends. This CDR3 reads CASSRVNPGNTIYF. The DNA for the CDR3 is TGTGCCAGTAGCAGGGTTAATCCTGGAAACACCATATATTTT.

V is TRBV5-1 and J is TRBJ2-6; D perhaps matches TRBD2 (5 bases). Germline CDR1 reads SGHRS; CDR2 reads YFSETQ. This CDR3 contains 18 residues. Trimming removed 0 bases from V and 0 bases from J, with 13 bases in between. The DNA of the CDR3 is TGCGCCAGCAGCTTGGTACCTAGCTTCAGCTCTGGGGCCAACGTCCTGACTTTC. Translated: CASSLVPSFSSGANVLTF.

This chain uses TRBV7-8 with TRBJ1-5, with TRBD1 as a possible D gene (5 bases). CDR3 length: 14 residues. The V gene lost 5 bases and the J gene lost 6 bases, with 14 bases spanning the gap. From germline, CDR1 is SGHVS and CDR2 FQNEAQ. The CDR3 DNA reads as TGTGCCAGCAGCGCCCAGGGCGGCGGTCAGCCCCAGCATTTT. It codes for CASSAQGGGQPQHF.

The chain joins TRBV10-3 to TRBJ1-3; 8 positions agree with TRBD1. Trimming took 5 bases from V and 3 from J; bases not matched to a gene: 9. Germline loops: CDR1 ENHRY, CDR2 SYGVKD. The CDR3 covers 16 residues. CDR3 loop: CAISSRDRFFGNTIYF. The CDR3 DNA sequence: TGTGCCATCAGTTCCCGGGACAGGTTCTTTGGAAACACCATATATTTT.

The chain has TRBV7-9 and TRBJ2-7; D unclear. The CDR3 sequence is 14 residues long. Trimming removed 1 base from V and 3 bases from J, with 10 bases in between. Looked up from germline, CDR1 is SEHNR and CDR2 is FQNEAQ (reference sequence). CDR3 sequence reads: CASSLVESYYEQYF. As DNA, the CDR3 is TGTGCCAGCAGCTTAGTCGAAAGCTACTACGAGCAGTACTTC.

This sequence joins TRBV7-3 and TRBJ2-3; TRBD1 matches at 7 bases. Germline-derived CDR1 and CDR2 are SGHTA and FQGTGA. There are 14 residues in the CDR3. Germline trimming cut 2 bases from V and 3 bases from J; bases unmatched to any gene: 2. The CDR3 sequence is CASSLQGETDTQYF. The CDR3, as DNA: TGTGCCAGCAGCTTACAGGGGGAGACAGATACGCAGTATTTT.

The rearrangement links TRBV5-1 to TRBJ1-1, with 7 bases matching TRBD1. This CDR3 comprises 13 residues. V trimming: 7 bases; J trimming: 3 bases; junction bases outside the gene matches: 6. Germline V gene data show CDR1 as SGHRS and CDR2 as YFSETQ. CDR3 amino acids: CASHLTGDTEAFF. The CDR3 DNA sequence: TGCGCCAGCCATTTAACAGGGGACACTGAAGCTTTCTTT.

V gene TRBV19 combines with J gene TRBJ2-1, with TRBD1 identical over 9 bases. V lost 5 bases, J lost 7 bases, and 9 bases stayed unmatched. The CDR3 covers 15 residues. Germline loops: CDR1 LNHDA, CDR2 SQIVND (reference sequence). The DNA of the CDR3 is TGTGCCAGTAGTGCCAAGACAGGGGGAGGTAATGAGCAGTTCTTC. It specifies CASSAKTGGGNEQFF.

CDR3 DNA sequence: TGTGCCAGCAGTGAAGCGCTTCGGGTAGCGGGACCCCCAAGAGAGACCCAGTACTTC. It codes for CASSEALRVAGPPRETQYF. The chain links TRBV2 to TRBJ2-5, with TRBD2 matching over 8 bases. The germline gives CDR1 SNHLY, CDR2 FYNNEI. This CDR3 is built from 19 residues. V lost 0 bases to trimming and J lost 4 bases; unmatched junction nucleotides: 16.

The CDR3 nucleotides read TGTGCCAGCAGTGACGCGCCAGGGACTGAAGCTTTCTTT. Protein: CASSDAPGTEAFF. The genes are TRBV2 and TRBJ1-1, with TRBD1 as a possible D gene (5 bases). Between the trimmed V and J ends, which lost 3 bases and 5 bases, there was a span of 10 bases. Germline V gene data show CDR1 as SNHLY and CDR2 as FYNNEI. The CDR3 spans 13 residues.

The rearrangement joins TRBV6-5 to TRBJ2-2, with D uncertain. Germline V lookup: CDR1 MNHEY, CDR2 SVGAGI. Trimming took 7 bases from V and 3 from J, leaving 12 bases between them. This CDR3 contains 14 residues. The CDR3 spells CASISGSYTGELFF. CDR3 DNA: TGTGCCAGCATCAGTGGTTCTTACACCGGGGAGCTGTTTTTT.

The chain employs TRBV27 and TRBJ2-7; 11 bases are shared with TRBD1. V was clipped by 2 bases and J by 5 bases; unmatched bases: 2. The CDR3 extends over 14 amino acids. Germline-derived CDR1 and CDR2 are MNHEY and SMNVEV (reference sequence). The CDR3 spells CASSLGQGANEQYF. The CDR3 DNA follows: TGTGCCAGCAGTTTAGGACAGGGGGCCAACGAGCAGTACTTC.

V usage is TRBV4-2 and J usage is TRBJ2-7, with D perhaps TRBD1 (5 bases). Germline V gene sequence: CDR1 LGHNA, CDR2 YNFKEQ. This CDR3 has 13 amino acids. With 0 bases removed from V and 2 bases from J, the gap between germline ends came to 5 bases. The CDR3 sequence is CASSQEGPYEQYF. The CDR3 DNA reads as TGTGCCAGCAGCCAAGAGGGGCCCTACGAGCAGTACTTC.